A selection of T cell receptor beta chains follows, all from one sample in a study of technical replicates of blood from a handful of donors. TCRdb keeps only in-frame clones here, not all; method: immunoSEQ multiplex PCR. The table records 65,000 to 95,000 clones, around 86% of them present only once. The material sequenced was PBMCs. The receptors here all came from a human donor in good health. Some clones in this sample may be carry-over from other donors' samples. Each CDR3 is given with its conserved first and last residue. Fields, in order: D gene, J gene, clone size, V gene, CDR3 DNA, CDR3 protein. D genes are given only for firm matches. Clone size is not always given. Where it is, it says once, few, many or a class for expanded clones.

- | TRBJ2-3 | - | TRBV2 | TGTGCCAGCAGTGCCACTCGACTAGCAGATACGCAGTATTTT | CASSATRLADTQYF
TRBD2 | TRBJ2-7 | - | TRBV7-2 | TGTGCCAGCAGCTTTAAGCGGGGGAACATCTACGAGCAGTACTTC | CASSFKRGNIYEQYF
TRBD1 | TRBJ1-4 | - | TRBV9 | TGTGCCAGCAGCGATAGACAGGGGGCACGAACTAATGAAAAACTGTTTTTT | CASSDRQGARTNEKLFF
- | TRBJ1-1 | once | TRBV6-5 | TGTGTCAGCAGTTATTTAGGGGCGAGCACTGAAGCTTTCTTT | CVSSYLGASTEAFF
- | TRBJ2-1 | once | TRBV2 | TGTGCCAGCACCCTTTCTAACTACAATGAGCAGTTCTTC | CASTLSNYNEQFF
TRBD2 | TRBJ2-7 | few | TRBV7-2 | TGTGCCAGCAGCGGAACTAGCGGCTCCTACGAGCAGTACTTC | CASSGTSGSYEQYF
TRBD1 | TRBJ2-7 | - | TRBV11-2 | TGTGCCAGCAGCTTCACGGGGACAGGGGTAGCGGAAAGCTCCTACGAGCAGTACTTC | CASSFTGTGVAESSYEQYF
TRBD2 | TRBJ2-3 | - | TRBV15 | TGTGCCACCAGCAGAGATCTAGCGGGGGGGCCATTGGATACGCAGTATTTT | CATSRDLAGGPLDTQYF
- | TRBJ2-7 | - | TRBV4-1 | TGCGCCAGCAGCCAAGATGGGCCAGGGCCCTACGAGCAGTACTTC | CASSQDGPGPYEQYF
- | TRBJ1-1 | - | TRBV7-4 | TGTGCCAGCAGCTTAGCTGACCCCCGGAGAACTGAAGCTTTCTTT | CASSLADPRRTEAFF
- | TRBJ2-7 | - | TRBV14 | TGTGCCAGCAGTTACAGGGTCAACGAGCAGTACTTC | CASSYRVNEQYF
- | TRBJ2-7 | - | TRBV7-9 | TGTGCCAGCAGCTTACGTGGGAGTTCGGGGGAGCAGTACTTC | CASSLRGSSGEQYF
- | TRBJ2-4 | - | TRBV5-1 | TGCGCCAGCAGCTTGGAGGACAGAACCTGGGGCATTCAGTACTTC | CASSLEDRTWGIQYF
- | TRBJ2-3 | - | TRBV29-1 | TGCAGCGTTGTAGCTACCACAGATACGCAGTATTTT | CSVVATTDTQYF
TRBD1 | TRBJ2-7 | - | TRBV19 | TGTGCCAGTAGTATCTCCGGGACAGGGGATCATAACGAGCAGTACTTC | CASSISGTGDHNEQYF
- | TRBJ2-1 | - | TRBV5-1 | TGCGCCAGCAGCTCTGGACCCGGGGCAAAGGGGGACAATGAGCAGTTCTTC | CASSSGPGAKGDNEQFF
- | TRBJ2-4 | - | TRBV11-1 | TGTGCCAGCAGCGCTTGGCATGGAAACATTCAGTACTTC | CASSAWHGNIQYF
- | TRBJ1-2 | few | TRBV2 | TGTGCCAGCAGTCTCCCCCCGGGAGTTCGGTCGATCGGCTACACCTTC | CASSLPPGVRSIGYTF
TRBD1 | TRBJ2-5 | - | TRBV5-6 | TGTGCCAGCAGCTTGGGGCAGGGGGCTTTCCAAGAGACCCAGTACTTC | CASSLGQGAFQETQYF
TRBD2 | TRBJ2-7 | - | TRBV23-1 | TGCGCCAGCACTGGTCCGGCAGGGAGGGCGACCAACGAGCAGTACTTC | CASTGPAGRATNEQYF
- | TRBJ2-7 | - | TRBV2 | TGTGCCAGCAGTGTTTCCCTCTCCTACGAGCAGTACTTC | CASSVSLSYEQYF
- | TRBJ1-2 | few | TRBV30 | TGTGCCTGGAGTGGGTCTACAGAGATCTATGGCTACACCTTC | CAWSGSTEIYGYTF
TRBD1 | TRBJ1-5 | - | TRBV5-6 | TGTGCCAGCACCGAGACAGGGGTTGGCAATCAGCCCCAGCATTTT | CASTETGVGNQPQHF
TRBD2 | TRBJ2-7 | - | TRBV6-5 | TGTGCCAGCAGTTACTCGAGGGATAGCGGGTACGAGCAGTACTTC | CASSYSRDSGYEQYF
TRBD1 | TRBJ2-7 | - | TRBV6-5 | TGTGCCAGCATACGTGGACAGGGCGGCGAGCAGTACTTC | CASIRGQGGEQYF
TRBD1 | TRBJ1-4 | - | TRBV18 | TGTGCCAGCTCACCCTGGGACAGGGATGAAAAACTGTTTTTT | CASSPWDRDEKLFF
- | TRBJ2-5 | - | TRBV7-2 | TGTGCCAGCGCTTATAGAGCCCAGTACTTC | CASAYRAQYF
- | TRBJ2-7 | once | TRBV4-3 | TGCGCCAGCAGCCAAGACTATGGCGGAAGGGAGCAGTACTTC | CASSQDYGGREQYF
- | TRBJ1-1 | - | TRBV5-4 | TGTGCCAGCAGCGTTATACAGGGAGCAGGTGAAGCTTTCTTT | CASSVIQGAGEAFF
TRBD1 | TRBJ2-7 | - | TRBV5-3 | TGTGCCAGAAGCCCGAGGGCGGACAGGACCTCCTACGAGCAGTACTTC | CARSPRADRTSYEQYF